Listed below are T cell receptor beta chains from one sample, sequenced in a study of blood T cells in healthy people across ages. MiXCR, applied by TCRdb to the 5' RACE reads, yields one record per CDR3 protein. The sample holds 730,000 or so distinct CDR3 sequences, around 41% seen once. The sequenced sample was blood. Receptors were obtained from a man aged 80 or over in good health. CDR3s include the opening cysteine and the closing phenylalanine or tryptophan. The D gene is left open where the match is weak. Clone size is shown for a subset of rows, as once, few, many or a class of expanded clone.

D gene: -
V gene: TRBV6-5
clone size: -
J gene: TRBJ1-6
CDR3 length: 16
CDR3 DNA: TGTGCCAGCAGTTACTTAAGACAGGTCGGCAATTCACCCCTCCACTTT
CDR3 protein: CASSYLRQVGNSPLHF

D gene: -
V gene: TRBV25-1
clone size: few
J gene: TRBJ1-2
CDR3 length: 14
CDR3 DNA: TGTGCCATCCAAGAGAGAGACAGAGACTATGGCTACACCTTC
CDR3 protein: CAIQERDRDYGYTF

D gene: -
V gene: TRBV20-1
clone size: -
J gene: TRBJ2-5
CDR3 length: 14
CDR3 DNA: TGCAGTGCTAGAGTGGGAGGGGGCCAAGAGACCCAGTACTTC
CDR3 protein: CSARVGGGQETQYF

D gene: -
V gene: TRBV6-5
clone size: -
J gene: TRBJ2-4
CDR3 length: 16
CDR3 DNA: TGTGCCAGCAGTTTGGGACCGACCCTAGCCAAAAACATTCAGTACTTC
CDR3 protein: CASSLGPTLAKNIQYF

D gene: TRBD1
V gene: TRBV30
clone size: -
J gene: TRBJ1-1
CDR3 length: 15
CDR3 DNA: TGTGCCTGGAGTGTACGAGGGACAGGGGAGACTGAAGCTTTCTTT
CDR3 protein: CAWSVRGTGETEAFF

D gene: -
V gene: TRBV29-1
clone size: few
J gene: TRBJ1-1
CDR3 length: 14
CDR3 DNA: TGCAGCGCCAGGAAGGCATCGGGGGCCCCTGAAGCTTTCTTT
CDR3 protein: CSARKASGAPEAFF

D gene: TRBD1
V gene: TRBV28
clone size: -
J gene: TRBJ2-7
CDR3 length: 14
CDR3 DNA: TGTGCCAGCACCATCGGGGACAGGGTCCGCGAGCAGTACTTC
CDR3 protein: CASTIGDRVREQYF

D gene: -
V gene: TRBV7-8
clone size: -
J gene: TRBJ2-7
CDR3 length: 14
CDR3 DNA: TGTGCCAGCAGCCGAGAAGATGGGAACTACGAGCAGTACTTC
CDR3 protein: CASSREDGNYEQYF

D gene: -
V gene: TRBV9
clone size: few
J gene: TRBJ1-5
CDR3 length: 15
CDR3 DNA: TGTGCCAGCAGCGTAGGCCCGGGTGGCAATCAGCCCCAGCATTTT
CDR3 protein: CASSVGPGGNQPQHF

D gene: TRBD1
V gene: TRBV7-2
clone size: -
J gene: TRBJ2-7
CDR3 length: 15
CDR3 DNA: TGTGCCAGCAGCGTGGGACAGCCACTCTCCTACGAGCAGTACTTC
CDR3 protein: CASSVGQPLSYEQYF

D gene: -
V gene: TRBV6-2/TRBV6-3
clone size: -
J gene: TRBJ2-7
CDR3 length: 14
CDR3 DNA: TGTGCCAGCAGTTCCTCCGGGACATATTACGAGCAGTACTTC
CDR3 protein: CASSSSGTYYEQYF

D gene: TRBD1
V gene: TRBV6-1
clone size: -
J gene: TRBJ2-3
CDR3 length: 15
CDR3 DNA: TGTGCCAGCAGTGCCGGGACAGGGAGCACAGATACGCAGTATTTT
CDR3 protein: CASSAGTGSTDTQYF

D gene: TRBD1
V gene: TRBV6-2/TRBV6-3
clone size: -
J gene: TRBJ2-7
CDR3 length: 15
CDR3 DNA: TGTGCCAGCAGTACCTGGACAGGGAAGATATACGAGCAGTACTTC
CDR3 protein: CASSTWTGKIYEQYF

D gene: TRBD1
V gene: TRBV6-1
clone size: few
J gene: TRBJ1-2
CDR3 length: 15
CDR3 DNA: TGTGCCACCATCCCCTCCACAGGGGGAAACTATGGCTACACCTTC
CDR3 protein: CATIPSTGGNYGYTF

D gene: TRBD2
V gene: TRBV5-1
clone size: few
J gene: TRBJ2-5
CDR3 length: 16
CDR3 DNA: TGCGCCAGCAGCCCCACTAGCGGGGGCAGACAAGAGACCCAGTACTTC
CDR3 protein: CASSPTSGGRQETQYF

D gene: -
V gene: TRBV4-3
clone size: few
J gene: TRBJ1-5
CDR3 length: 15
CDR3 DNA: TGCGCCAGCAGCCAAGGGGAGGGGGTCGATCAGCCCCAGCATTTT
CDR3 protein: CASSQGEGVDQPQHF

D gene: -
V gene: TRBV3-1
clone size: -
J gene: TRBJ1-2
CDR3 length: 13
CDR3 DNA: TGTGCCAGCAGCCGGACCGATAGTGGCGGCTACACCTTC
CDR3 protein: CASSRTDSGGYTF

D gene: TRBD1
V gene: TRBV5-1
clone size: few
J gene: TRBJ2-1
CDR3 length: 16
CDR3 DNA: TGCGCCAGCAGCTTGTCAGGGGGCAGCTCCTACAATGAGCAGTTCTTC
CDR3 protein: CASSLSGGSSYNEQFF

D gene: -
V gene: TRBV7-2
clone size: many
J gene: TRBJ2-5
CDR3 length: 16
CDR3 DNA: TGTGCCAGCAGCTTAGCGCGGCCGGGTTCGCAGGAGACCCAGTACTTC
CDR3 protein: CASSLARPGSQETQYF

D gene: -
V gene: TRBV14
clone size: -
J gene: TRBJ1-6
CDR3 length: 15
CDR3 DNA: TGTGCCAGCAGCGCCCAGGGAAGATATAATTCGCCCCTCCACTTT
CDR3 protein: CASSAQGRYNSPLHF

D gene: -
V gene: TRBV5-1
clone size: -
J gene: TRBJ2-3
CDR3 length: 15
CDR3 DNA: TGCGCCAGCAGCTTCATAGTCCCGAGCACAGATACGCAGTATTTT
CDR3 protein: CASSFIVPSTDTQYF

D gene: TRBD1
V gene: TRBV6-2/TRBV6-3
clone size: few
J gene: TRBJ2-2
CDR3 length: 15
CDR3 DNA: TGTGCCAGCAGCTCACAGGGGGCAATCACCGGGGAGCTGTTTTTT
CDR3 protein: CASSSQGAITGELFF